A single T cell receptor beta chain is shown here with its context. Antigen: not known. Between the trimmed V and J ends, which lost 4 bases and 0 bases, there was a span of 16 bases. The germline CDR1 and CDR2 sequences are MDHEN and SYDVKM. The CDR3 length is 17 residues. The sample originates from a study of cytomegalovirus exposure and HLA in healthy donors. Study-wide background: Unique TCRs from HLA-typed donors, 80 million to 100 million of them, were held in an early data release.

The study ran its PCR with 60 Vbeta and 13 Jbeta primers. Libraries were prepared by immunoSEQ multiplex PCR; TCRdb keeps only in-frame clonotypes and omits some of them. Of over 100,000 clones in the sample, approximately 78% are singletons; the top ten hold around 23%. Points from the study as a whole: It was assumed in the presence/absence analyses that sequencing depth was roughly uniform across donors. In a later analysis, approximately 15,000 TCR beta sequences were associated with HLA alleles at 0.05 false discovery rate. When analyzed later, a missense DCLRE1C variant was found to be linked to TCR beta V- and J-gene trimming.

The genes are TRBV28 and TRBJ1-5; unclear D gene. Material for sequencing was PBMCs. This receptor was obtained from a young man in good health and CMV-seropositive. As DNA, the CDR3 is TGTGCCAGCAGTTCGATTCGGGGAGGGAATAGCAATCAGCCCCAGCATTTT. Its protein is CASSSIRGGNSNQPQHF.